This T cell receptor (beta chain) comes out of a study of T cells after yellow fever vaccination. Study-wide results and caveats: Clones from primary vaccination mostly reappeared after the booster (less than 98% CD4, about 85% CD8). A minor fraction of clonotypes spanned both CD4 and CD8 compartments. High-abundance clonotypes from the bulk population could contaminate FACS-sorted repertoires.

As TCR cDNA was made by 5'RACE template switching, a universal primer site and UMIs were added. TCRdb reprocessed the 5' RACE reads via MiXCR and lists one record per CDR3 protein. The profile shows about 350,000 distinct CDR3 sequences, roughly 7.5% of them singletons. This clonotype has at least ten counts. Antigen unknown. The TCR was taken from a man in his late teens or twenties who received the YFV17D yellow fever vaccine. The sequenced sample was PBMCs, obtained 35 to 50 days after the first yellow fever vaccination.

CDR3 protein: CASSQTGGWNEQFF. CDR3 in DNA: TGTGCCAGCAGCCAAACAGGGGGATGGAATGAGCAGTTCTTC. The chain joins TRBV3-1 to TRBJ2-1; 8 bases match TRBD1. The ends lost 2 bases at V and 7 bases at J; junction bases unmatched: 4. Germline V gene data show CDR1 as LGHDT and CDR2 as YNNKEL (reference sequence). CDR3 size: 14 residues.